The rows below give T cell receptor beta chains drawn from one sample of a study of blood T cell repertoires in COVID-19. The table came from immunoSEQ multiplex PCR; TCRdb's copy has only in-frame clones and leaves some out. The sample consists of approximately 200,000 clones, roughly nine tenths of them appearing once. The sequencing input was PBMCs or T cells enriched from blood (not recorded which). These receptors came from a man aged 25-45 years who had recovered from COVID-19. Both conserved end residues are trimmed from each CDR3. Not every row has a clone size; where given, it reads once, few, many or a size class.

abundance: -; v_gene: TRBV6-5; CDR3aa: ASSYSGGNQPQH
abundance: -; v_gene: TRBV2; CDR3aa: ASTPTPGHMNTEAF
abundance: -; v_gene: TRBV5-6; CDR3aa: ASSFRDRGLSDGYT
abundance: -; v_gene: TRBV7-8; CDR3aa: ASSPSAGNSGNTIY
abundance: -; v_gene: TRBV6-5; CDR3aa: ASSRARESVQF
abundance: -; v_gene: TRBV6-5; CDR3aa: ASSSVGPSGGTQY
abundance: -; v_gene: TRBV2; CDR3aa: ASSGNFGDSPLH
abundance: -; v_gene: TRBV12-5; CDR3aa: ASGLARSTEAF
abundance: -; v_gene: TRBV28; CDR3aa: ASTLGGALANEKLF
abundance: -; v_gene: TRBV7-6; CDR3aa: ASSLGGTATEAF
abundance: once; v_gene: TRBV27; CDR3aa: ASSFYWDIYGTGGGSPLH
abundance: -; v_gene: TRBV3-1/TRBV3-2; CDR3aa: ASSQKKTSGSYEQY
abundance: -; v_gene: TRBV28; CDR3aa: ASSFGGLPPYNEQF
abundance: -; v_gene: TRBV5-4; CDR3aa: ASISDLAAGNEQF
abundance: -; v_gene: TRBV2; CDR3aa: ASTWDRFAAVDGYT
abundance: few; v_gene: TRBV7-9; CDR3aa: ASSAGTANTEAF
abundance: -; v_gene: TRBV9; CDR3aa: ASSVRDMNEQY
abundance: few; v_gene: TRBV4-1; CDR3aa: ASSQVPGQTNSPLH
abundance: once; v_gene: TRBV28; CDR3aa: ASSPGGSGANVLT
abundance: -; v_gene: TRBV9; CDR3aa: ASSVGAGDGYNEQF
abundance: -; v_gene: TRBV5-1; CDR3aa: ASRRSGGLREGEF
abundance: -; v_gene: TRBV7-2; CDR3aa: ASSFMWGTGGEQY
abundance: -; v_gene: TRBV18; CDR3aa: ASSQGRTEAF
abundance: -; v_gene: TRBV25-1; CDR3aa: ASSPPVAGKYEQY
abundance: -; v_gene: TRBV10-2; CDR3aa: ATVQQGSLEAF
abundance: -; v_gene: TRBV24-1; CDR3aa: ATSDSDRGGAPQH
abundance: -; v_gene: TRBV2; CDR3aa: ASSVRQSNGYT
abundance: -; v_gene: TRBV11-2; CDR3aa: ASSFRSGIADTQY
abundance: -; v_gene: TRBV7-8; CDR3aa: ASSTMTGVSSYEQY
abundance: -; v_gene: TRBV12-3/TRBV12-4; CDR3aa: ASSPGTTDTQY
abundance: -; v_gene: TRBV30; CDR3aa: AWSNPSGWQF
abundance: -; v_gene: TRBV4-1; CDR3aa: ASRLPGQGNYGYT
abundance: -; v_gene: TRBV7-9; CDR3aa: ASSLLGQFPLH
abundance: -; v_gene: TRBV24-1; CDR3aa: ATSDSQGIGYT
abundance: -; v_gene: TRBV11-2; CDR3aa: ASSLDRFNYGYT
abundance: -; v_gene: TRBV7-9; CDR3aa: ASSLKEAANEKLF
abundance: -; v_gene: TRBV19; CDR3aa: ASRQGQGNQPQH
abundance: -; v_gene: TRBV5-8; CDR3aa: ASSYLPGLAGEQY
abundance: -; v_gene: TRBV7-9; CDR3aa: ASSQLDRQETQY
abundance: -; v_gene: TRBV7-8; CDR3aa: ASSLNRGNTEAF
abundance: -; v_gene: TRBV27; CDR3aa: ASSADRNYGYT
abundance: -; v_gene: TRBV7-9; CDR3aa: ASIDITGGSQTQY
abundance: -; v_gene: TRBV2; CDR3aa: ASRVANEQF
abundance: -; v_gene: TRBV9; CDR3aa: ASSERSSYNEQF
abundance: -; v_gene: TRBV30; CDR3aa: AWSVRGSQH